This entry is about one TCR beta chain. Its target is unknown. This record belongs to a study of T cell responses to AZD1222 COVID-19 vaccine. Study outcomes and limitations: Regions 160-218 and 743-854 dominated among vaccine-associated CD4 TCRs spanning spike. Baseline serology detected seropositivity in only six AZD1222 recipients. Repertoires in all cases were sampled only once the peak T cell response had passed.

Analyses pooled second doses at about 4 or about 12 weeks. The CDR3 consists of 13 residues. Losses at the gene ends were 5 bases for V and 5 bases for J; bases not matched to a gene: 3. Looked up from germline, CDR1 is SGHVS and CDR2 is FQNEAQ. The assay was immunoSEQ multiplex PCR, and TCRdb's table has in-frame clones only and misses some. The repertoire consists of roughly 150,000 clones, with more than 85% occurring once and the leading ten covering less than 1.5%. The chain has TRBV7-8 and TRBJ1-1; 9 bases agree with TRBD1. Here the sequenced sample was peripheral blood, taken 28 days after the second AZD1222 dose. The TCR was taken from an adult who received the AZD1222 COVID-19 vaccine. The CDR3 region has the DNA TGTGCCAGCAGCCGGGGACAGGGAACTGAAGCTTTCTTT. It codes for CASSRGQGTEAFF.